This T cell receptor beta chain originates from a study of blood T cell repertoires in COVID-19. This CDR3 region has 13 residues. The germline gives CDR1 LGHDT, CDR2 YNNKEL (reference sequence). With 2 bases removed from V and 3 bases from J, the gap between germline ends came to 7 bases. Only in-frame clones appear in the TCRdb table, and some are missing; sequencing was by immunoSEQ multiplex PCR. The sample shows under 400,000 clones, around nine tenths of them seen only once. V and J are TRBV3-1 (or the pseudogene TRBV3-2) and TRBJ1-1; D not certain. The TCR was taken from a woman aged 55-75 years with COVID-19, enrolled during active disease. The sequencing input was peripheral blood. In nucleotides, the CDR3 is TGTGCCAGCAGCCAACTGGGAGACACTGAAGCTTTCTTT. It codes for CASSQLGDTEAFF.